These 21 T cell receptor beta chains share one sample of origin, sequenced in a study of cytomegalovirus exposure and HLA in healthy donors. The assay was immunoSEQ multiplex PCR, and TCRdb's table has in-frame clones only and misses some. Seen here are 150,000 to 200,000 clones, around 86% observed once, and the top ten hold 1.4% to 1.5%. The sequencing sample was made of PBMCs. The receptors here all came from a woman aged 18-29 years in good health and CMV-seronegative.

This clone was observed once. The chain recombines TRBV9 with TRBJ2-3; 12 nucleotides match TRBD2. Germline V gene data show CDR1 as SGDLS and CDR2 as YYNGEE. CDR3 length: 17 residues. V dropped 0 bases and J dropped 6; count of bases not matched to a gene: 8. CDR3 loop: CASSVVLAGGPADTQYF. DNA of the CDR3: TGTGCCAGCAGCGTAGTTCTAGCGGGGGGGCCCGCGGATACGCAGTATTTT.

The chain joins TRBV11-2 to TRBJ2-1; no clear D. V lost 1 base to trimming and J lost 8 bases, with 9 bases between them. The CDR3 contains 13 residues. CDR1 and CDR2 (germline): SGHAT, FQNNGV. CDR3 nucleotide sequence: TGTGCCAGCAGCTTAGTTCTTTTCCATGAGCAGTTCTTC. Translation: CASSLVLFHEQFF.

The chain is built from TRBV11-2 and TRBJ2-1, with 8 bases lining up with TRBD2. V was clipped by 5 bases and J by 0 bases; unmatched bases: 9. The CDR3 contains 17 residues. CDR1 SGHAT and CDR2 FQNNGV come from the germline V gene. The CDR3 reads CASSPGLEAISYNEQFF. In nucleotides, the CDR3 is TGTGCCAGCAGCCCGGGACTAGAAGCTATCTCCTACAATGAGCAGTTCTTC.

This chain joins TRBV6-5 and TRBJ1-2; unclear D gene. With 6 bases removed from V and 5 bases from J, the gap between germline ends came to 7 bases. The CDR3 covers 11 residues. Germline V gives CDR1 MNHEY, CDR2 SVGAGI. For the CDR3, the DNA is TGTGCCAGCAGCTCACTTTATGGCTACACCTTC. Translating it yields CASSSLYGYTF.

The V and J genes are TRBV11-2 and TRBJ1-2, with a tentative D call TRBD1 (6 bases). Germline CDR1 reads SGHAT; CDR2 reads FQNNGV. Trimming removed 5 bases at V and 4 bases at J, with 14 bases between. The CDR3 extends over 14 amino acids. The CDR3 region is CASSPQTGGYGYTF. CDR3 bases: TGTGCCAGCAGCCCGCAGACAGGAGGCTATGGCTACACCTTC. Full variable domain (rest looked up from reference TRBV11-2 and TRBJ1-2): EAGVAQSPRYKIIEKRQSVAFWCNPISGHATLYWYQQILGQGPKLLIQFQNNGVVDDSQLPKDRFSAERLKGVDSTLKIQPAKLEDSAVYLCASSPQTGGYGYTFGSGTRLTVV.

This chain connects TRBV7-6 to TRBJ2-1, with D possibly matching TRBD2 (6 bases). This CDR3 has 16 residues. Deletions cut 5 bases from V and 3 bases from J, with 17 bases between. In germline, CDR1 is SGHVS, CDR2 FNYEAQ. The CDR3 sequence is CASSPQPGAIYNEQFF. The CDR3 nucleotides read TGTGCCAGCAGCCCCCAACCGGGAGCCATCTACAATGAGCAGTTCTTC.

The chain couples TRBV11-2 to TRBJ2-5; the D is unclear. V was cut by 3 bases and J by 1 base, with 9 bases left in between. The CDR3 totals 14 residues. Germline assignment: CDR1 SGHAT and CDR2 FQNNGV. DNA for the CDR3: TGTGCCAGCAGCTTTACAGCAGTCCAAGAGACCCAGTACTTC. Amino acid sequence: CASSFTAVQETQYF.

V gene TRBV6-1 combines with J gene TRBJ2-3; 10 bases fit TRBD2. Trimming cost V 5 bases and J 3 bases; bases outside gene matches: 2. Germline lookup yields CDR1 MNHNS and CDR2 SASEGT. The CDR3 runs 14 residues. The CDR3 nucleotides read TGTGCCAGCAGTAGCGGGAGGGGGACAGATACGCAGTATTTT. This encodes CASSSGRGTDTQYF.

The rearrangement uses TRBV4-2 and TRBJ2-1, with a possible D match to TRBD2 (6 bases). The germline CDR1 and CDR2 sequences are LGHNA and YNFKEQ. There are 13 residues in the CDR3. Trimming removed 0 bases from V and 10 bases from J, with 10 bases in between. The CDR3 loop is CASSQDHGGEQFF. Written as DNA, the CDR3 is TGTGCCAGCAGCCAAGATCACGGAGGGGAGCAGTTCTTC.

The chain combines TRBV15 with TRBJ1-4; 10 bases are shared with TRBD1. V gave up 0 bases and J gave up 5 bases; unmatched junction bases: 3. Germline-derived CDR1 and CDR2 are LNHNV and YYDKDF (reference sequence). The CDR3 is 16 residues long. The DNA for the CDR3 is TGTGCCACCAGCAGAGATCGGGGACAGGGGAATGAAAAACTGTTTTTT. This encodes CATSRDRGQGNEKLFF.

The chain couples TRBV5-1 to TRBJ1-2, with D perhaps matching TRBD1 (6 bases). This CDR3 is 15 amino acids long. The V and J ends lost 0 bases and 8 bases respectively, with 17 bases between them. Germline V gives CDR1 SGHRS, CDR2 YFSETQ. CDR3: CASSLAQDRPQGYTF. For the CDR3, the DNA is TGCGCCAGCAGCTTGGCCCAGGACAGACCTCAGGGCTACACCTTC.

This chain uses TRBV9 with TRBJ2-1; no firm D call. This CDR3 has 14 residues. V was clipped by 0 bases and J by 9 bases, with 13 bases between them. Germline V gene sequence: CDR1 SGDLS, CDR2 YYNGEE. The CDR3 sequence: CASSVGGRLGEQFF. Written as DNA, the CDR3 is TGTGCCAGCAGCGTAGGCGGTAGACTCGGTGAGCAGTTCTTC.

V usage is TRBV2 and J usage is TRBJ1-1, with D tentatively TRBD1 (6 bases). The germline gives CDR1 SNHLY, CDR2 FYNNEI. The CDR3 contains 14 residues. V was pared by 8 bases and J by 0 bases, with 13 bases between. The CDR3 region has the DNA TGTGCCAGCGAGATCGACAGGATGAACACTGAAGCTTTCTTT. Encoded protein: CASEIDRMNTEAFF.

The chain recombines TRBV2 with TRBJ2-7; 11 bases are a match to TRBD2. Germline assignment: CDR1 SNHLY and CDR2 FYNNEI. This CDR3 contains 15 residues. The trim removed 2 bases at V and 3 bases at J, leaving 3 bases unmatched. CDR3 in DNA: TGTGCCAGCAGTGAACTAGCGGGAGGATTCTACGAGCAGTACTTC. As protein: CASSELAGGFYEQYF.

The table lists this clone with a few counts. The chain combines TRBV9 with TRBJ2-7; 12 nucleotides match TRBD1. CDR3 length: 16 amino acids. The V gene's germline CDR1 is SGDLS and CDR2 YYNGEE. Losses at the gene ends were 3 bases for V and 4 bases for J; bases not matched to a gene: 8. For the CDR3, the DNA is TGTGCCAGCAGCGCCGGCGGGACAGGGGGCTCTTACGAGCAGTACTTC. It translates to CASSAGGTGGSYEQYF.

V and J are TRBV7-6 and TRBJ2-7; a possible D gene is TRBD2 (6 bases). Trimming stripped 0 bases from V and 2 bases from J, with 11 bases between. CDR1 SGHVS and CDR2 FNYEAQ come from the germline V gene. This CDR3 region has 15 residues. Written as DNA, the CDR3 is TGTGCCAGCAGCTTAGCGAGTGGGGGGACCTACGAGCAGTACTTC. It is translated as CASSLASGGTYEQYF.

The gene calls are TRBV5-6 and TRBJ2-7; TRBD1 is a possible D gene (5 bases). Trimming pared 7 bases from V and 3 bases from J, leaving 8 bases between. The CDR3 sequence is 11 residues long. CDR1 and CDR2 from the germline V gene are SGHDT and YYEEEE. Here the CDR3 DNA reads TGTGCCAGCGGTGACAGCTACGAGCAGTACTTC. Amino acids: CASGDSYEQYF.

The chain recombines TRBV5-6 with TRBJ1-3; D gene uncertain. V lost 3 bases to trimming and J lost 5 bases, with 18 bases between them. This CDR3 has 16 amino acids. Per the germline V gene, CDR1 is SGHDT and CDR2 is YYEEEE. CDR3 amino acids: CASSSGSGLLRNTIYF. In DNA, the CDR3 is TGTGCCAGCAGCTCCGGCTCGGGTCTTCTCCGAAACACCATATATTTT.

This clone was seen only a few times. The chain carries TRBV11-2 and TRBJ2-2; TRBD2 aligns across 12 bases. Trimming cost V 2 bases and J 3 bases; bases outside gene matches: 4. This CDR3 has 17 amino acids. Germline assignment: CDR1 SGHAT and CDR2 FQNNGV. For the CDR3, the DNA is TGTGCCAGCAGCTTAACGACTAGCGGGAGTTACACCGGGGAGCTGTTTTTT. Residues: CASSLTTSGSYTGELFF.

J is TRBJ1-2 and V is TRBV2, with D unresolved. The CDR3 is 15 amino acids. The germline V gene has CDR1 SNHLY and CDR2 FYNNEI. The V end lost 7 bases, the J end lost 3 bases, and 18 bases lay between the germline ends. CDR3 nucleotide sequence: TGTGCCAGCACCTTCGGTCCCCTAGTAGACTATGGCTACACCTTC. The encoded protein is CASTFGPLVDYGYTF.

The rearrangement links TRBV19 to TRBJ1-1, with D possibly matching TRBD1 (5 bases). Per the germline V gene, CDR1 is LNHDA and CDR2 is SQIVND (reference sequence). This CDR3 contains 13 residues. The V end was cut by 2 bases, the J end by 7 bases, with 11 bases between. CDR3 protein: CASSIWGLGEAFF. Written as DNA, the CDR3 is TGTGCCAGTAGTATATGGGGACTGGGTGAAGCTTTCTTT.